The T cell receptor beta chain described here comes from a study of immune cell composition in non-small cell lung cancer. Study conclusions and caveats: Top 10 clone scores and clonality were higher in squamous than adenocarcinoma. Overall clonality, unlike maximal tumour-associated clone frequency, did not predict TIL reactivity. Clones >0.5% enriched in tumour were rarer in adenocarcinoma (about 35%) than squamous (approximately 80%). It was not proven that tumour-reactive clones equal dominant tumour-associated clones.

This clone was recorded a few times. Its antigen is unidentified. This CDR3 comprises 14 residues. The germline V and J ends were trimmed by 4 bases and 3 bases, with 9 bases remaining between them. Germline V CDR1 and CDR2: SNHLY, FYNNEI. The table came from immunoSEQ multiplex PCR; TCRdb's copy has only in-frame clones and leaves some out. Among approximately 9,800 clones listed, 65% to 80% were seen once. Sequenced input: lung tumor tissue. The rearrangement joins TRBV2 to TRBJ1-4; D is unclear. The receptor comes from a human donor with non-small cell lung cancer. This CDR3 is CASSAASANEKLFF. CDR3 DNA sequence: TGTGCCAGCAGTGCAGCCTCGGCTAATGAAAAACTGTTTTTT.